This T cell receptor (beta chain) was captured by sequencing in a study of T-cell reconstitution after alpha-beta-depleted transplantation in children (dated by TCRdb to the mid-2010s). Background on the whole study: Using TCR repertoire profiling, the study quantitatively followed how T-cell immune reconstitution unfolded in children after TCRalphabeta/CD19-depleted allogeneic hematopoietic cell transplantation. Study-wide conclusions, independent of this receptor: The apparently early recovery of alphabetaT-cell counts about two months after transplant reportedly depended on only several hundred rapidly expanded clones that came from non-depleted graft cells. In some patients, the high TCRbeta diversity seen at day 60 was put down to recipient T cells and intrathymic progenitors that had survived conditioning. Hyperexpanded clone frequencies declined over subsequent months; after one year, T-cell counts and TCRbeta diversity were mostly attributed to newly produced T cells.

To prepare the library, PCR was applied. TCRdb records Illumina HiSeq 2500 as the sequencer. TCR libraries were prepared with molecular barcoding, using unique molecular identifiers to normalize TCRbeta repertoire quantification. The raw public reads went through TCRdb reprocessing: fastp at Q25, MiXCR clone calling, in-frame beta chains kept. Entries that share a CDR3 protein sequence are merged under the most common genes and DNA. For this sample there are approximately 500,000 distinct CDR3 sequences; 27% appear just once. The ten largest clones capture around a third of the sample. Explained via the paper, the treatment or condition label denotes: allogeneic hematopoietic cell transplantation with graft depleted of TCRalphabeta T cells and CD19 B cells. Transplant recipients were children who received TCRalphabeta/CD19-depleted allogeneic hematopoietic cell grafts. Ends trimmed: V by 5 bases, J by 8 bases; bases unmatched to a gene: 12. CDR1 and CDR2 are read off the germline V gene as MNHNS and SASEGT. The CDR3 spans 15 residues, from the cysteine through the phenylalanine. Of all the DNA, just the CDR3 is kept, 45 bases in frame from base 1.

In regard to this clonotype: Its antigen remains unidentified. No base quality values were provided; no much bigger clone lies one nucleotide off.

Recombination linked TRBV6-1 to TRBJ1-2, and 9 bases in between align with TRBD1. The sequence was collected from a boy less than two years old with Wiskott-Aldrich syndrome, due to receive a stem cell transplant. Specimen: PBMCs, collected before TCRalphabeta/CD19-depleted stem cell transplant. This receptor carries the CDR3 CASSQNQDRGNGYTF. The bases are TGTGCCAGCAGTCAAAACCAGGACAGGGGTAACGGCTACACCTTC.